These 2 T cell receptor beta chains came from one sample sequenced in a study of shared clonotypes between healthy human individuals. TCRdb's copy holds only in-frame clones and misses some; the assay was immunoSEQ multiplex PCR. The sample includes 110,000 or so clones, about 62% of them seen just once. Input material: memory CD8+ T cells sorted from blood. As to subset: CD45RO+ cells pooled with CCR7-negative TemRA cells. These receptors were collected from a woman in her twenties or thirties in good health.

The genes are TRBV5-1 and TRBJ2-3; 10 bases line up with TRBD2. The length of the CDR3 is 15 residues. The germline V gene has CDR1 SGHRS and CDR2 YFSETQ. Unmatched junction bases numbered 4, after V lost 0 bases and J lost 6 bases. In DNA, the CDR3 is TGCGCCAGCAGCTTGGGTACTAGCGGGATGGATACGCAGTATTTT. Translated: CASSLGTSGMDTQYF.

The table lists this clone with many counts. This chain joins TRBV6-6 and TRBJ2-2; TRBD1 matches 7 bases. Germline CDR1 is MNHNY and CDR2 is SVGAGI (reference sequence). After removal of 5 bases from V and 3 bases from J, the junction contained 9 bases not matched to a gene. CDR3 length: 16 amino acids. The CDR3 sequence is CASSKIRQGDTGELFF. CDR3 bases: TGTGCCAGCAGTAAGATCCGACAGGGCGACACCGGGGAGCTGTTTTTT.